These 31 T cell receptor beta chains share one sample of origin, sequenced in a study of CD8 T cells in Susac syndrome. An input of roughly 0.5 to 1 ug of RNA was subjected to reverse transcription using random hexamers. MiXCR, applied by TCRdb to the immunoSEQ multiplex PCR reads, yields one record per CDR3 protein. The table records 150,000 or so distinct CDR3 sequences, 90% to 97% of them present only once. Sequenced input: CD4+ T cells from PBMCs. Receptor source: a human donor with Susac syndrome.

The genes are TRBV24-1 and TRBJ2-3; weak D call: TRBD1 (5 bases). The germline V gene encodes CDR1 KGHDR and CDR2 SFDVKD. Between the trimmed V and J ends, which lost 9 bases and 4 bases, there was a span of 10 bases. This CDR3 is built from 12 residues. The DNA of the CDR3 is TGTGCCACCTCCGACAGACCAGATACGCAGTATTTT. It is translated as CATSDRPDTQYF.

The CDR3: CASSLAMGAEAFF. DNA of the CDR3: TGTGCCAGCAGCTTAGCCATGGGCGCTGAAGCTTTCTTT. This sequence joins TRBV11-2 and TRBJ1-1; D is ambiguous. V lost 1 base to trimming and J lost 6 bases, with 9 bases between them. The CDR3 runs 13 residues. Looked up from germline, CDR1 is SGHAT and CDR2 is FQNNGV.

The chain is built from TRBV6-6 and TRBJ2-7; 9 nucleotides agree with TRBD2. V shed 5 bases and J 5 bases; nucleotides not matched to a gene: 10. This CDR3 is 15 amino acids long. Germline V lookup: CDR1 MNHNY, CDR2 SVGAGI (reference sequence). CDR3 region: CASSPTGLAMHEQYF. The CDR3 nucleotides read TGTGCCAGCAGTCCCACGGGACTAGCTATGCACGAGCAGTACTTC.

CDR3 residues: CASSFEGLDGYTF. CDR3 DNA sequence: TGTGCCAGCAGCTTCGAGGGACTGGATGGCTACACCTTC. This chain connects TRBV7-9 to TRBJ1-2; perhaps TRBD1 as D (5 bases). The CDR3 loop spans 13 amino acids. Trimming left V 3 bases short and J 6 bases short, with 11 bases between. The V gene's germline CDR1 is SEHNR and CDR2 FQNEAQ (reference sequence).

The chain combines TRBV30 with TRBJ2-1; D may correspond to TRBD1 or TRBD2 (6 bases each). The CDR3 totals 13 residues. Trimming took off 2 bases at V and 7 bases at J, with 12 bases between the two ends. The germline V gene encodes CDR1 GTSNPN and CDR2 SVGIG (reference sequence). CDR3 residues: CAWSPVGGNEQFF. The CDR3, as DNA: TGTGCCTGGAGTCCTGTAGGGGGGAATGAGCAGTTCTTC.

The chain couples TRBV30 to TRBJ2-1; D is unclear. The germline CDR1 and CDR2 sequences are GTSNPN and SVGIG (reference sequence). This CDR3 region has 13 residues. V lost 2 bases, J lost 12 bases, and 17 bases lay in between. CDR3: CAWSMRPPTPQFF. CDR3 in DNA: TGTGCCTGGAGTATGCGGCCCCCCACCCCGCAGTTCTTC.

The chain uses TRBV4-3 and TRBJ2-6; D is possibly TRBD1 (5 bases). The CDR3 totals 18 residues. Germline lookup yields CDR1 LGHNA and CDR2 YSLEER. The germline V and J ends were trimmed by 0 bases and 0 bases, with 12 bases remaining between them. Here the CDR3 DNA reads TGCGCCAGCAGCCAAGATTACAGGTGGACCTCTGGGGCCAACGTCCTGACTTTC. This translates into CASSQDYRWTSGANVLTF.

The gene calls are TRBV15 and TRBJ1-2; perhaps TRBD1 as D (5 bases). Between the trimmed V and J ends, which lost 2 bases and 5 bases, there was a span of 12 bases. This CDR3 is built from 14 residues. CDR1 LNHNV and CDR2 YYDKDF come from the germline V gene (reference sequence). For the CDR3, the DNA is TGTGCCACCAGCAGACAGGGTTCGGGGTATGGCTACACCTTC. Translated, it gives CATSRQGSGYGYTF. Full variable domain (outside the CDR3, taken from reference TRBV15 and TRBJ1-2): DAMVIQNPRYQVTQFGKPVTLSCSQTLNHNVMYWYQQKSSQAPKLLFHYYDKDFNNEADTPDNFQSRRPNTSFCFLDIRSPGLGDTAMYLCATSRQGSGYGYTFGSGTRLTVV.

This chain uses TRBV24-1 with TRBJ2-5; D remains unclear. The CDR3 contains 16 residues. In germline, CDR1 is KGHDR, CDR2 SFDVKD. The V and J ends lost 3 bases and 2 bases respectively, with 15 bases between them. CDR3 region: CATSDPAASIQETQYF. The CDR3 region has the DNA TGTGCCACCAGTGATCCTGCAGCTTCAATTCAAGAGACCCAGTACTTC.

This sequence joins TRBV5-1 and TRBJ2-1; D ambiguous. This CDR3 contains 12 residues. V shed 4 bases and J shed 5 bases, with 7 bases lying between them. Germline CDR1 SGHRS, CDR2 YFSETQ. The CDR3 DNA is TGCGCCAGCAGCCTCATAAACAATGAGCAGTTCTTC. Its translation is CASSLINNEQFF. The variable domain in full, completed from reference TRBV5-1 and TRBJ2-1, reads KAGVTQTPRYLIKTRGQQVTLSCSPISGHRSVSWYQQTPGQGLQFLFEYFSETQRNKGNFPGRFSGRQFSNSRSEMNVSTLELGDSALYLCASSLINNEQFFGPGTRLTVL.

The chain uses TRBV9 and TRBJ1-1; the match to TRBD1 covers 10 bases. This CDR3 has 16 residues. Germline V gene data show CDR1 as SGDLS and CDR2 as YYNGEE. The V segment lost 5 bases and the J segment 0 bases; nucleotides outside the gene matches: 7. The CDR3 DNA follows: TGTGCCAGCAGACCCGGGACAGGGGACTTGAACACTGAAGCTTTCTTT. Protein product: CASRPGTGDLNTEAFF.

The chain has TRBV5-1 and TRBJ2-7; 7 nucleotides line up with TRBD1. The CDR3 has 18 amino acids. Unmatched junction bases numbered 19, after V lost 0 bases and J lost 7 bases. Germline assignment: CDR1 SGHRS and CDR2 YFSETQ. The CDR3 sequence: CASSLARDSLLPNQEQYF. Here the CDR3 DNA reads TGCGCCAGCAGCTTGGCTCGGGACAGCTTACTTCCAAACCAAGAGCAGTACTTC.

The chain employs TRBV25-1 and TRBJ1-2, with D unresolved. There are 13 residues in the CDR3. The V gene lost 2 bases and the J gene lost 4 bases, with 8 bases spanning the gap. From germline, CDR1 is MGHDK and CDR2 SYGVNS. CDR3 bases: TGTGCCAGCAGTGAAACAGAGCTCTATGGCTACACCTTC. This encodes CASSETELYGYTF.

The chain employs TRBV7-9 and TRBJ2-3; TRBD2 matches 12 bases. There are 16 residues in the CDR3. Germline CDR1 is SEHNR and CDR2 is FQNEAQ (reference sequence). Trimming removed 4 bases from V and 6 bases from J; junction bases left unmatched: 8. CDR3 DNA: TGTGCCAGCAGCTCCGGACTAGCGGGGATTCAGGATACGCAGTATTTT. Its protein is CASSSGLAGIQDTQYF.

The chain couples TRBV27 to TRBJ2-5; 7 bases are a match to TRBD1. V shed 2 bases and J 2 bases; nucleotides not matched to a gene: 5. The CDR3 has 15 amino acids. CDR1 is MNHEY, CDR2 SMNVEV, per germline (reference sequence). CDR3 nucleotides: TGTGCCAGCAGTTTAGGGACAGCGCCGCAAGAGACCCAGTACTTC. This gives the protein CASSLGTAPQETQYF.

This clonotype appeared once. As DNA, the CDR3 is TGCAGCGTTGCCGGGCCGGAGTTCACAGATACGCAGTATTTT. Translation: CSVAGPEFTDTQYF. The chain has TRBV29-1 and TRBJ2-3, with D unclear. The CDR3 contains 14 residues. Trimming took off 4 bases at V and 2 bases at J, with 13 bases between the two ends. Per the germline V gene, CDR1 is SQVTM and CDR2 is ANQGSEA.

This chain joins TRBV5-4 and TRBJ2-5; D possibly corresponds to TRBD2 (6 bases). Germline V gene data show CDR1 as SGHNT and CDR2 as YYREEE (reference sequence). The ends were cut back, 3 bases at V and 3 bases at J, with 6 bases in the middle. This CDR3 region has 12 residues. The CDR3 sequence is CASSWGEETQYF. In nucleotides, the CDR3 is TGTGCCAGCAGCTGGGGGGAAGAGACCCAGTACTTC.

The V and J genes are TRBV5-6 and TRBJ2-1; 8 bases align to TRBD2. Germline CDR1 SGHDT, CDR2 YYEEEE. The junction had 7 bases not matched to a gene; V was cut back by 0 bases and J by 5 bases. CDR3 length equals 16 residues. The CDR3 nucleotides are TGTGCCAGCAGCTTGGGTTTGCGGGAGGCCGACAATGAGCAGTTCTTC. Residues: CASSLGLREADNEQFF.

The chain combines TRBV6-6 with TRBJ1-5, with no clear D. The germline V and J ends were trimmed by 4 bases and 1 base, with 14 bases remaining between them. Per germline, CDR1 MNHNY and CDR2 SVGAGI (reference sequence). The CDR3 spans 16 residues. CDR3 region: CASSSARGRSNQPQHF. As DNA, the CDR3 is TGTGCCAGCAGTTCCGCCCGGGGTAGAAGCAATCAGCCCCAGCATTTT.

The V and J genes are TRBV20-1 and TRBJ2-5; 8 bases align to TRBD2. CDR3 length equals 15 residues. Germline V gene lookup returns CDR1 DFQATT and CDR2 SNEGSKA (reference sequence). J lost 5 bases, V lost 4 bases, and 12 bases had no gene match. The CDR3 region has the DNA TGCAGTGCTACCCACGATAGCGGGACGATCGAGACCCAGTACTTC. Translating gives CSATHDSGTIETQYF.

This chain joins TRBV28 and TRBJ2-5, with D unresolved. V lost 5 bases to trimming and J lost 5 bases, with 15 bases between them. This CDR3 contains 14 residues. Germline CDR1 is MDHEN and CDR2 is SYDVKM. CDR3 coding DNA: TGTGCCAGCAGTGACAACTCGGGTCGGGAGACCCAGTACTTC. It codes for CASSDNSGRETQYF.

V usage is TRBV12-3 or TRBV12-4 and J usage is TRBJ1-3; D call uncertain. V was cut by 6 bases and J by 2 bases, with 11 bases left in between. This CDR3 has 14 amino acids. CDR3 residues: CASSRKSPGNTIYF. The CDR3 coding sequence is TGTGCCAGCAGCCGTAAGTCCCCTGGAAACACCATATATTTT.

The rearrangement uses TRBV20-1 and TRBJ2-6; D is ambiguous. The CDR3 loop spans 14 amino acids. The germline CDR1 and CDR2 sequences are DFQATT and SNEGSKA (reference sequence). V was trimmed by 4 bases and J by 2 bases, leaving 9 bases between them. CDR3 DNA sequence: TGCAGTGCTACTTCCCCCGCTGGGGCCAACGTCCTGACTTTC. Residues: CSATSPAGANVLTF.

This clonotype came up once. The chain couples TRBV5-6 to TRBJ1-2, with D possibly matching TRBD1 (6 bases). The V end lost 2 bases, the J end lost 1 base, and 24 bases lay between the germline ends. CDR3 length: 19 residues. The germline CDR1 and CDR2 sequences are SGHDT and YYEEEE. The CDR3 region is CASSLQIELGQKVNYGYTF. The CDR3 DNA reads TGTGCCAGCAGCTTACAAATTGAACTTGGACAGAAAGTTAACTATGGCTACACCTTC.

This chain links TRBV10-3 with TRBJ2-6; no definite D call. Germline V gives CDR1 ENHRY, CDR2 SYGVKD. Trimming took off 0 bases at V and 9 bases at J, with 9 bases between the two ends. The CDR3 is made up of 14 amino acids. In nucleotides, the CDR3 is TGTGCCATCAGTGAGTCTGGTGGCAGCAACGTCCTGACTTTC. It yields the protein CAISESGGSNVLTF.

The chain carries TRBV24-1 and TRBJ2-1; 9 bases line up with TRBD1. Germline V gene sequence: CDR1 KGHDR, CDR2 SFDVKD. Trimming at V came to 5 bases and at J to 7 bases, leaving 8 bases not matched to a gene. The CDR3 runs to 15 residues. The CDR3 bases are TGTGCCACCAGTGCGGGACAGGGTGGTGTGAATGAGCAGTTCTTC. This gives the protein CATSAGQGGVNEQFF.

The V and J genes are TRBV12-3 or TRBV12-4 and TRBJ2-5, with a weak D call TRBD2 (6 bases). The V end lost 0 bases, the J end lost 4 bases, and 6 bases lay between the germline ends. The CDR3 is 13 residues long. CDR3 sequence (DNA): TGTGCCAGCAGTTTAGCGGGACTAGAGACCCAGTACTTC. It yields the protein CASSLAGLETQYF.

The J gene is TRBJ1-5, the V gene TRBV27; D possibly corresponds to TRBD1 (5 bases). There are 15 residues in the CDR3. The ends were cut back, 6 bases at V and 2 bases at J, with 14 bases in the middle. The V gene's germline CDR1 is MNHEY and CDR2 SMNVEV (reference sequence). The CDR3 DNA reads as TGTGCCAGCAGCCTAGGGTGGGGGGGCAATCAGCCCCAGCATTTT. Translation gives CASSLGWGGNQPQHF.

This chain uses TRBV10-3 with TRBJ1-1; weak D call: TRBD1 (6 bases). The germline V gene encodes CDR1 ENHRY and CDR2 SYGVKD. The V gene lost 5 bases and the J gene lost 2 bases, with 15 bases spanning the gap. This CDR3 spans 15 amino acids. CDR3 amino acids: CAISLRDKHNTEAFF. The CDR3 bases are TGTGCCATCAGTCTCCGGGACAAGCACAACACTGAAGCTTTCTTT.

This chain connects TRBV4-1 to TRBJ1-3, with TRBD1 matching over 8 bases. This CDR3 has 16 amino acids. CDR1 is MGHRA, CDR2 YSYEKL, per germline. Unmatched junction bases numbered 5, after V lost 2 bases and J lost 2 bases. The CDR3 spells CASSQLGTGAGNTIYF. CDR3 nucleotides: TGCGCCAGCAGCCAACTAGGGACAGGCGCTGGAAACACCATATATTTT.

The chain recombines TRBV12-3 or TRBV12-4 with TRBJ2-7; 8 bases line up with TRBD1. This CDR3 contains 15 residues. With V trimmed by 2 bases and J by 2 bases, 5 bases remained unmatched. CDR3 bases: TGTGCCAGCAGTTTACTCGGGACAGGAACCTACGAGCAGTACTTC. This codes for CASSLLGTGTYEQYF.